The text below deals with one T cell receptor beta chain. Authors' processing steps: Amplification of reference gene primers provided the estimated nucleated cell counts. TCRdb's table, derived via immunoSEQ multiplex PCR, lists solely in-frame clones and lacks some. The V and J calls and clone size were taken over from that table, and D and trimming were inferred from the DNA. The table lists approximately 190,000 clones, roughly 90% of them singletons. The germline V gene has CDR1 MRHNA and CDR2 SNTAGT. The CDR3 totals 15 residues. V was pared by 8 bases and J by 2 bases, with 6 bases of the junction left unmatched. The data derive from a study of blood T cell repertoires in COVID-19.

This sequence joins TRBV6-4 and TRBJ1-5; TRBD1 matches 10 bases. The specimen was peripheral blood. The source of this sequence is a man aged 50 to 60 with acute or convalescent COVID-19. Written as DNA, the CDR3 is TGTGCCAGCGACGGGGACAGGGGTTGCAATCAGCCCCAGCATTTT. Translation: CASDGDRGCNQPQHF.